The subject of this entry is one T cell receptor (beta chain). This CDR3 has 13 residues. Germline lookup yields CDR1 MNHEY and CDR2 SMNVEV (reference sequence). V lost 5 bases to trimming and J lost 10 bases; unmatched junction nucleotides: 8. Sequencing used immunoSEQ multiplex PCR; TCRdb keeps in-frame clones, though not all of them. This sample carries approximately 400,000 clones, more than 75% of them seen once, and the ten largest clones take 1.1%. The data derive from a study of blood T cell repertoires in COVID-19. The specimen was peripheral blood. The chain links TRBV27 to TRBJ2-1; the match to TRBD2 covers 7 bases. This receptor was obtained from a human donor with acute or convalescent COVID-19. The donor label of this sample is uncertain. The CDR3: CASSPRTRSEQFF. CDR3 DNA: TGTGCCAGCAGTCCGAGGACTAGATCCGAGCAGTTCTTC.